The clone carrying this T cell receptor beta chain was seen ten or more times. This entry belongs to a study of blood T cells in healthy people across ages. Overall study context: T cells yielded about one barcoded beta molecule per two cells through template switching.

The length of the CDR3 is 11 residues. Trimming pared 6 bases from V and 8 bases from J, leaving 8 bases between. Germline loops: CDR1 KGHSH, CDR2 LQKENI. With a J-beta primer mix and a sample-barcoded 5' primer, a second PCR ran about 7 to 11 cycles. TCRdb independently ran MiXCR on the 5' RACE reads; one entry per CDR3 protein. The sample has around 870,000 distinct CDR3 sequences; 25% to 30% are singletons. Input material: blood. V and J are TRBV18 and TRBJ2-1, with a possible D match to TRBD1 (6 bases). The receptor comes from a woman older than 75 in good health. The CDR3: CASSYRDEQFF. The CDR3 nucleotides are TGTGCCAGCTCGTACAGGGATGAGCAGTTCTTC.